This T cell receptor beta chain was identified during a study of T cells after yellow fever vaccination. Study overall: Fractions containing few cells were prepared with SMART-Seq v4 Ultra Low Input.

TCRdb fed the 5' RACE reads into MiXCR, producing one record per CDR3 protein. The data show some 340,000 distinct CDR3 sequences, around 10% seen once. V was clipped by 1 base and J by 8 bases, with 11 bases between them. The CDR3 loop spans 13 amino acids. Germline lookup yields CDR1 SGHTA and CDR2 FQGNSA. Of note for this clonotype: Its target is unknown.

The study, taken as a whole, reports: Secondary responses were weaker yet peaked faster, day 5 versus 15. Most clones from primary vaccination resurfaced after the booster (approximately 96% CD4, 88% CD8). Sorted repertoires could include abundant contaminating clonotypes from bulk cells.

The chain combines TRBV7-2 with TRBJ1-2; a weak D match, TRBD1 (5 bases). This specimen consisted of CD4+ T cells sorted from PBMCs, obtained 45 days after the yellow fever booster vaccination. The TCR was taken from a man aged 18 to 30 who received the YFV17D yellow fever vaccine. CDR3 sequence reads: CASSLGQGGGYTF. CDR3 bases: TGTGCCAGCAGCTTAGGGCAGGGCGGAGGCTACACCTTC.